This T cell receptor beta chain derives from a study of PD-1 blockade in classical Hodgkin lymphoma. CDR3 size: 16 residues. Germline CDR1 and CDR2: SGHVS and FQNEAQ. The trim removed 5 bases at V and 6 bases at J, leaving 6 bases unmatched. This clone appeared a single time. Sequencing was performed with immunoSEQ multiplex PCR; in TCRdb, only in-frame clones are kept and a portion is missing. The table has about 27,000 clones, around 90% seen once. Relapse after autologous stem cell transplantation occurred in every patient, and brentuximab vedotin exposure varied. Magnetic negative selection, applied to thawed PBMCs, was used to isolate the CD8+ T cells.

The chain combines TRBV7-8 with TRBJ2-2; 13 positions match TRBD2. The sequenced sample was CD8+ T cells from blood, obtained at baseline. This receptor was identified in a human donor with classical Hodgkin lymphoma. The CDR3: CASSPAGLAGAGELFF. The CDR3 nucleotides read TGTGCCAGCAGCCCAGCTGGACTAGCGGGAGCCGGGGAGCTGTTTTTT.